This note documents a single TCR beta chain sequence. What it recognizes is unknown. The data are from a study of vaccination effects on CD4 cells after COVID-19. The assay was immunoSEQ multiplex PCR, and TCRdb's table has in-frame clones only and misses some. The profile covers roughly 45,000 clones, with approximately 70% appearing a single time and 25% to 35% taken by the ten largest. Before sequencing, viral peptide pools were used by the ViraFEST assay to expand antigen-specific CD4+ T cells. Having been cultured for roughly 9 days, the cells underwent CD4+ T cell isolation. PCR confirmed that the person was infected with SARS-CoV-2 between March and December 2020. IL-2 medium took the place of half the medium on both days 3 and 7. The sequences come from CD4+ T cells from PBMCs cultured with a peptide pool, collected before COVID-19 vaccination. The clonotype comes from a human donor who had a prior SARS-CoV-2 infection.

The CDR3 bases are TGTGCCAGCAGCTTGGGGCACACACGAGGCACAGATACGCAGTATTTT. Translating gives CASSLGHTRGTDTQYF. The V call is TRBV5-5, the J call TRBJ2-3; D unclear. This CDR3 contains 16 residues. The germline V gene has CDR1 SGHKS and CDR2 YYEKEE (reference sequence). V lost 0 bases and J lost 1, with 12 bases in between.